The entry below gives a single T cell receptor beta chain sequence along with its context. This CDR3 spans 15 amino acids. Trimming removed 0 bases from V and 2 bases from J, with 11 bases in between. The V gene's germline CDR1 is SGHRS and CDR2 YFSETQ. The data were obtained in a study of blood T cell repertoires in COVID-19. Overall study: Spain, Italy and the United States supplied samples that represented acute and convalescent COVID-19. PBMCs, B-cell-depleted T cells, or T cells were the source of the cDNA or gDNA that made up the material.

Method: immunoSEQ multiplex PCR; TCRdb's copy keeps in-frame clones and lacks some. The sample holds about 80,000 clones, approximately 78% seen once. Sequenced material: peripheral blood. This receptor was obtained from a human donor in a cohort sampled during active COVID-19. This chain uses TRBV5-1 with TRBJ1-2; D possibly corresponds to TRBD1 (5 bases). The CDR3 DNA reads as TGCGCCAGCAGCTTGGGTTTTGGGGCCAACTATGGCTACACCTTC. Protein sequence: CASSLGFGANYGYTF.